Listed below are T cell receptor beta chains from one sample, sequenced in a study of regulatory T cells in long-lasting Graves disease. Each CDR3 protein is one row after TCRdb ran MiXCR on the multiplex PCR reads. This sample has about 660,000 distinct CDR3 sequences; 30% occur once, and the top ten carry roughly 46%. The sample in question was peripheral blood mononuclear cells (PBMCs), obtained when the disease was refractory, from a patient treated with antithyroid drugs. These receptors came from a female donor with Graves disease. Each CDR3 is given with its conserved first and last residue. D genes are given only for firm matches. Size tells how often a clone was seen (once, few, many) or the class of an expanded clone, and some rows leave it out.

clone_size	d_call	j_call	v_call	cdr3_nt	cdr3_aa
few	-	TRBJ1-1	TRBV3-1	TGTGCCAGCAGCCAGACACGAGACACTGAAGCTTTCTTT	CASSQTRDTEAFF
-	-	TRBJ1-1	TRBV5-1	TGCGCCAGCAGCTTGGAATTGGCCAGATCTAACACTGAAGCTTTCTTT	CASSLELARSNTEAFF
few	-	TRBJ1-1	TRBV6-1	TGTGCCAGCAGTGAAGGACCGTCGAACACTGAAGCTTTCTTT	CASSEGPSNTEAFF
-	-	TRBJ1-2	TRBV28	TGTGCCAGCAGTTTGGGGGCCTGGGTGATATATGGCTACACCTTC	CASSLGAWVIYGYTF
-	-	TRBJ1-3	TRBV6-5	TGTGCCAGCAGTTCCGGACAGTACTCTGGAAACACCATATATTTT	CASSSGQYSGNTIYF
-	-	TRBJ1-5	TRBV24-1	TGTGCCACCAGTGACACGGGCCACGGGAATCAGCCCCAGCATTTT	CATSDTGHGNQPQHF
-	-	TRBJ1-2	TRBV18	TGTGCCAGCTCACCACCCACAGGCAAGGGTGGCTACACCTTC	CASSPPTGKGGYTF
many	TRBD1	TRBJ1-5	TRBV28	TGTGCCAGCAGCCGACCGGACAGGGCCAATCAGCCCCAGCATTTT	CASSRPDRANQPQHF
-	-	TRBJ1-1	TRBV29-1	TGCAGCGTGTCAGGACGCCGGAACACTGAAGCTTTCTTT	CSVSGRRNTEAFF
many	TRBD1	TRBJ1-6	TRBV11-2	TGTGCCAGCAGCCACCATGGACAGGGTCATAATTCACCCCTCCACTTT	CASSHHGQGHNSPLHF
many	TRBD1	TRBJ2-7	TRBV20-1	TGCAGTGCTAGATCATCTAGGACAGGGCTCTCCTACGAGCAGTACTTC	CSARSSRTGLSYEQYF
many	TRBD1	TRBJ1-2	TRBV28	TGTGCCATTACGGGACAGGGGGCCAGCGGCTACACCTTC	CAITGQGASGYTF
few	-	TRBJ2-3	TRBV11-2	TGTGCCAGCAAGCACCCAGGCACAGATACGCAGTATTTT	CASKHPGTDTQYF
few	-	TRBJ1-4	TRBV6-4	TGTGCCAGCAGTTATGGGAGGGACATCATCGAAAAACTGTTTTTT	CASSYGRDIIEKLFF
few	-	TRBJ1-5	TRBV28	TGTGCCAGCAGAAACGGGCATAGCAATCAGCCCCAGCATTTT	CASRNGHSNQPQHF
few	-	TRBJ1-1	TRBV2	TGTGCCAGCAGTATTACGGGGCGAGTCACTGAAGCTTTCTTT	CASSITGRVTEAFF
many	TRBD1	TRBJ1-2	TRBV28	TGTGCCAGCAGTTCTAGGACAGGATATTATGGCTACACCTTC	CASSSRTGYYGYTF
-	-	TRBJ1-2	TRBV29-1	TGCAGCGCCACCGGGGCAGAGGGTGGCTACACCTTC	CSATGAEGGYTF
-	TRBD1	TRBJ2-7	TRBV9	TGTGCCAGCAGCGTAGGCGACAGGGGCTACGAGCAGTACTTC	CASSVGDRGYEQYF
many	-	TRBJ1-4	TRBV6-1	TGTGCCAGCACCGAATGGACTGGTGAAAAACTGTTTTTT	CASTEWTGEKLFF
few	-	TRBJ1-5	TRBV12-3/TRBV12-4	TGTGCCAGCAGTTCGAAGGGACATAGCAATCAGCCCCAGCATTTT	CASSSKGHSNQPQHF
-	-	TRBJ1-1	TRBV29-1	TGCAGCGGCAGCCCGGGTTTTCCCATGAACACTGAAGCTTTCTTT	CSGSPGFPMNTEAFF
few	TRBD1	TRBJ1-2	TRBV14	TGTGCCAGCAGCCTGAGGGGGACAGGGACCTATGGCTACACCTTC	CASSLRGTGTYGYTF
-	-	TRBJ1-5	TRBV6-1	TGTGCCAGCAGTAGCCCCCGGGACACTAGCAATCAGCCCCAGCATTTT	CASSSPRDTSNQPQHF
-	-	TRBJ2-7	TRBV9	TGTGCCAGCAGCCCAGACGGGCTGAAGCCTTACGAGCAGTACTTC	CASSPDGLKPYEQYF
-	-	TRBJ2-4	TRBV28	TGTGCCAGCGTCCAGGAACCTTTAGCCAAAAACATTCAGTACTTC	CASVQEPLAKNIQYF
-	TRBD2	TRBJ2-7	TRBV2	TGTGCCAGCAGGGGACTAGCGGGAGGTTGGTCCTACGAGCAGTACTTC	CASRGLAGGWSYEQYF
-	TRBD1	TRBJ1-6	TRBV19	TGTGCCAGTAGTAGGGACAGGGTTGGATCACCCCTCCACTTT	CASSRDRVGSPLHF
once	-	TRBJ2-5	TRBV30	TGTGCCTGGCAAGTGGAGGTTTGGGAGACCCAGTACTTC	CAWQVEVWETQYF
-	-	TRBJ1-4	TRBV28	TGTGCCAGCACCTTGCTGGGCCAAGGGAATGAAAAACTGTTTTTT	CASTLLGQGNEKLFF
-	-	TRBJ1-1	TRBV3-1	TGTGCCAGCAGCCAGGCCGTAGGGGGAGCGGGCACTGAAGCTTTCTTT	CASSQAVGGAGTEAFF
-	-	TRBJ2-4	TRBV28	TGTGCCACCAGTGATAAGGACACCTCGGGTCTCAACATTCAGTACTTC	CATSDKDTSGLNIQYF
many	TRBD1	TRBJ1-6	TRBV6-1	TGTGCCAGCAGTGGACCCTCGGGACAGATCAATTCACCCCTCCACTTT	CASSGPSGQINSPLHF
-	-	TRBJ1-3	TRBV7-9	TGTGCCAGCAGCTTGGAACAGCCTTACTCTGGAAACACCATATATTTT	CASSLEQPYSGNTIYF
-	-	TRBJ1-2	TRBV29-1	TGCAGCGTTGAAGATGGCTACACCTTC	CSVEDGYTF
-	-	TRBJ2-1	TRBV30	TGTGCCTGGAGTGGGCTTTTCATCAATGAGCAGTTCTTC	CAWSGLFINEQFF
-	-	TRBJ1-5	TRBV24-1	TGTGCCACCAGTGACAGCCGGGCGGGCGCCAATCAGCCCCAGCATTTT	CATSDSRAGANQPQHF
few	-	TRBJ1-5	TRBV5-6	TGTGCCAGCAGCTCCGGAGGGGGGACACTGAGCAATCAGCCCCAGCATTTT	CASSSGGGTLSNQPQHF
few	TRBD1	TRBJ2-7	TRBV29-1	TGCAGCGTTGTAACAGGGGGGTACGAGCAGTACTTC	CSVVTGGYEQYF
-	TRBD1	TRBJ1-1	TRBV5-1	TGCGCCAGCAGAAGGACAGGGGCGGACACTGAAGCTTTCTTT	CASRRTGADTEAFF
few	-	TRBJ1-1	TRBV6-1	TGTGCCAGCAGTGACGGTGGGTCAGCTTTCTTT	CASSDGGSAFF
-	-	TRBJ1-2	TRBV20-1	TGCAGTGCTAGAGTGACAGGAAACTATGGCTACACCTTC	CSARVTGNYGYTF
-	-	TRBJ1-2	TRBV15	TGTGCCACCAGCAGAGATCTGTCAGGGGATGGCTACACCTTC	CATSRDLSGDGYTF
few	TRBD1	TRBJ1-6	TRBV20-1	TGCAGTGTTAGAGCCGGACAGGGAAATTCACCCCTCCACTTT	CSVRAGQGNSPLHF
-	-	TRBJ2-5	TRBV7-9	TGTGCCAGCAGCTTAGCCGCGGGACAGCAAGAGACCCAGTACTTC	CASSLAAGQQETQYF
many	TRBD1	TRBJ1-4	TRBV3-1	TGTGCCAGCAGCCCGGCGGGACAGGCGGGTGAAAAACTGTTTTTT	CASSPAGQAGEKLFF
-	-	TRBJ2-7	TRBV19	TGTGCCAGTAGGGATACGGGAGTCTACGAGCAGTACTTC	CASRDTGVYEQYF
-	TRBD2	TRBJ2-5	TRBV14	TGTGCCAGCAACCTTCCGGGACTAGAGCAAGAGACCCAGTACTTC	CASNLPGLEQETQYF
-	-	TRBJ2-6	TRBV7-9	TGTGCCAGCAGCTTAGCAGGGGCCAAGTCTGGGGCCAACGTCCTGACTTTC	CASSLAGAKSGANVLTF
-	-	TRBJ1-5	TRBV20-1	TGCAGTGTTCCCCACGGGAGCTATAGCAATCAGCCCCAGCATTTT	CSVPHGSYSNQPQHF
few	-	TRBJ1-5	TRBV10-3	TGTGCCATCAGTGAAGGAAGGGTTAGCAATCAGCCCCAGCATTTT	CAISEGRVSNQPQHF
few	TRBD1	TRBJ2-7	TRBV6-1	TGTGCCAGCAGAGCGACAGGGCAGGTTTATTACGAGCAGTACTTC	CASRATGQVYYEQYF